The present T cell receptor (beta chain) was sequenced within a study of blood T cell repertoires in COVID-19. About the research overall: Donors in the United States, Italy and Spain gave samples during acute or convalescent COVID-19.

Sequencing used immunoSEQ multiplex PCR; TCRdb keeps in-frame clones, though not all of them. The sample includes some 80,000 clones, roughly 78% seen only once; the top ten take approximately 34%. Germline lookup yields CDR1 LGHDT and CDR2 YNNKEL (reference sequence). This CDR3 spans 16 amino acids. Trimming at V came to 1 base and at J to 7 bases, leaving 6 bases not matched to a gene. Patients at the Seattle site were enrolled during active infection and followed longitudinally. This clone was observed a single time. The sample consisted of peripheral blood. The rearrangement links TRBV3-1 (or the pseudogene TRBV3-2) to TRBJ1-5, with 11 bases aligning to TRBD1. This receptor was identified in a man aged 60-69 years with COVID-19, enrolled during active disease. CDR3 protein: CASSQGTGGAKQPQHF. CDR3 nucleotides: TGTGCCAGCAGCCAAGGGACAGGGGGCGCCAAGCAGCCCCAGCATTTT.